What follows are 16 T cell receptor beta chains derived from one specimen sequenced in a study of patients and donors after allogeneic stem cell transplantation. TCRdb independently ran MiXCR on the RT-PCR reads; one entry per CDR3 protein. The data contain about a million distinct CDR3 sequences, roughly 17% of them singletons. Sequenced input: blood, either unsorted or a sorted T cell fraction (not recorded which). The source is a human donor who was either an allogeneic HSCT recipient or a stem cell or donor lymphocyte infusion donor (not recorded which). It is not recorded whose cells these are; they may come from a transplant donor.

This CDR3 reads CASTASPSYEQYF. Here the CDR3 DNA reads TGTGCCAGTACAGCCTCCCCCTCCTACGAGCAGTACTTC. This chain connects TRBV27 to TRBJ2-7, with D uncertain. This CDR3 region has 13 residues. Germline-derived CDR1 and CDR2 are MNHEY and SMNVEV (reference sequence). Deletions cut 9 bases from V and 0 bases from J, with 12 bases between.

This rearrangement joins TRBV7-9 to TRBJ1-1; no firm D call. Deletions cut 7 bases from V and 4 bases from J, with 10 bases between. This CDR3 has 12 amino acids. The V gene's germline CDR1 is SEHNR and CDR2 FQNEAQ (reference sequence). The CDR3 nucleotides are TGTGCCAGCACCGATTTGGGCACTGAAGCTTTCTTT. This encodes CASTDLGTEAFF.

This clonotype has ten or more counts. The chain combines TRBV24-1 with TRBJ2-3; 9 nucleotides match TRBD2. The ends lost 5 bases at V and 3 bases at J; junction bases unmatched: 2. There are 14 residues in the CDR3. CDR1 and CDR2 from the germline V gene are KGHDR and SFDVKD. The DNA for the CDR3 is TGTGCCACCAGTGGACTAGCGGATACAGATACGCAGTATTTT. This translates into CATSGLADTDTQYF.

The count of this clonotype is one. This CDR3 reads CASSQDAGGPGGELFF. CDR3 DNA: TGTGCCAGCAGCCAAGATGCGGGGGGGCCTGGCGGGGAGCTGTTTTTT. The chain has TRBV4-2 and TRBJ2-2, with 9 bases that match TRBD2. The trim removed 0 bases at V and 7 bases at J, leaving 6 bases unmatched. The CDR3 loop spans 16 amino acids. Germline V gene sequence: CDR1 LGHNA, CDR2 YNFKEQ.

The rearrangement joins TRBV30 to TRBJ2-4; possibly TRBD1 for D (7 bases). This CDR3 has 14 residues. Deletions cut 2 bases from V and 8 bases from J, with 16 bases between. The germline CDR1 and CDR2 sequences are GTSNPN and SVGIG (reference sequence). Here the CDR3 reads CAWSIGGGLDIQYF. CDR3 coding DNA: TGTGCCTGGAGTATAGGAGGGGGCCTGGACATTCAGTACTTC. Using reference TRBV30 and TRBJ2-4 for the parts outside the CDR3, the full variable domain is SQTIHQWPATLVQPVGSPLSLECTVEGTSNPNLYWYRQAAGRGLQLLFYSVGIGQISSEVPQNLSASRPQDRQFILSSKKLLLSDSGFYLCAWSIGGGLDIQYFGAGTRLSVL.

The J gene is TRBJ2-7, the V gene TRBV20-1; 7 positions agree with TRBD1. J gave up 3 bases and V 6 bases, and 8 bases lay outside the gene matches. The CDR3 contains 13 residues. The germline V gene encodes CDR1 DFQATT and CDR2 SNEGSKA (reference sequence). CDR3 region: CSAKRDSLYEQYF. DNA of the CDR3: TGCAGTGCCAAACGGGACAGCCTCTACGAGCAGTACTTC.

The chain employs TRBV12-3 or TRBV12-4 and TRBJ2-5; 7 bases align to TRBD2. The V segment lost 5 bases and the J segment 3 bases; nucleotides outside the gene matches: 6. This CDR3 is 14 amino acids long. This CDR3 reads CASSPGGKEETQYF. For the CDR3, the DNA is TGTGCCAGCAGTCCGGGGGGTAAGGAAGAGACCCAGTACTTC.

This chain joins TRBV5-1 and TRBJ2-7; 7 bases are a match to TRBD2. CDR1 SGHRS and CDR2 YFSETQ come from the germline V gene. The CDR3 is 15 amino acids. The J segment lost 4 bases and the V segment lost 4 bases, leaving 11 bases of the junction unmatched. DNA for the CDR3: TGCGCCAGCAGCCCGGCGGGGCGCGGGGGTTACGAGCAGTACTTC. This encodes CASSPAGRGGYEQYF.

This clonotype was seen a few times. In DNA form, the CDR3 reads TGTGCCAGCAGCCGTGCCGGGACAGGGAATGAAAAACTGTTTTTT. Amino acid sequence: CASSRAGTGNEKLFF. This sequence joins TRBV7-7 and TRBJ1-4; TRBD1 aligns across 9 bases. V shed 5 bases and J 5 bases; nucleotides not matched to a gene: 6. CDR1 is SSHAT and CDR2 is FNYEAQ in the germline V gene (reference sequence). The CDR3 sequence is 15 residues long.

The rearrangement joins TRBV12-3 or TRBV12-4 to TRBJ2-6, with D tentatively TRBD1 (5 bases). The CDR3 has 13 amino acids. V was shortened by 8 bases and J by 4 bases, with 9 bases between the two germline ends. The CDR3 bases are TGTGCCAGCCGACAGATGGGGGCCAACGTCCTGACTTTC. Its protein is CASRQMGANVLTF.

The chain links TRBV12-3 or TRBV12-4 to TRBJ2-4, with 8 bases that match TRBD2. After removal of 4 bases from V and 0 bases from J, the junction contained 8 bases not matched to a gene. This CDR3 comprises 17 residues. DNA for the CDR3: TGTGCCAGCAGTTACCCGGCAGCGGGAGAAGCCAAAAACATTCAGTACTTC. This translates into CASSYPAAGEAKNIQYF.

The DNA for the CDR3 is TGTGCCAGCAGTTACTACCCGGATATGAACACTGAAGCTTTCTTT. The encoded protein is CASSYYPDMNTEAFF. The chain uses TRBV6-2 or TRBV6-3 and TRBJ1-1, with no clear D. Germline V gene lookup returns CDR1 MNHEY and CDR2 SVGEGT. CDR3 length equals 15 residues. The ends were cut back, 1 base at V and 0 bases at J, with 9 bases in the middle.

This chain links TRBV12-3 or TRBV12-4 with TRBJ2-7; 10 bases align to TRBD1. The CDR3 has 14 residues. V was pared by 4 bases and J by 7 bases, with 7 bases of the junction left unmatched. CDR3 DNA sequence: TGTGCCAGCAGTTCCGGGACAGGGGTTCGGGAGCAGTACTTC. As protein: CASSSGTGVREQYF.

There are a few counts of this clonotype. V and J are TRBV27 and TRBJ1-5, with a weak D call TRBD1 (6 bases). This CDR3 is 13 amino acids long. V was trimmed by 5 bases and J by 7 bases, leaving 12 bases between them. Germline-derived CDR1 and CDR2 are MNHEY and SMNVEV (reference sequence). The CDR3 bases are TGTGCCAGCAGTATCCTACAGGGACAGCCCCAGCATTTT. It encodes CASSILQGQPQHF.

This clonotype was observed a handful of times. The CDR3 region has the DNA TGTGCCAGCAGTGGAGGGACGGTAAATTTGGAGACCCAGTACTTC. Translation: CASSGGTVNLETQYF. The J gene is TRBJ2-5, the V gene TRBV6-2 or TRBV6-3, with D perhaps TRBD2 (6 bases). Germline V CDR1 and CDR2: MNHEY, SVGEGT. There are 15 residues in the CDR3. The V and J ends lost 5 bases and 5 bases respectively, with 18 bases between them.

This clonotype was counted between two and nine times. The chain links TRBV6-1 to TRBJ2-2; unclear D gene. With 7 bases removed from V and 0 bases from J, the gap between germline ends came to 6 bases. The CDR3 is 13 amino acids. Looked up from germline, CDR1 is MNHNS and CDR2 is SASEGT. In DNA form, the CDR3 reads TGTGCCAGCAAAGCCACGAACACCGGGGAGCTGTTTTTT. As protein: CASKATNTGELFF.